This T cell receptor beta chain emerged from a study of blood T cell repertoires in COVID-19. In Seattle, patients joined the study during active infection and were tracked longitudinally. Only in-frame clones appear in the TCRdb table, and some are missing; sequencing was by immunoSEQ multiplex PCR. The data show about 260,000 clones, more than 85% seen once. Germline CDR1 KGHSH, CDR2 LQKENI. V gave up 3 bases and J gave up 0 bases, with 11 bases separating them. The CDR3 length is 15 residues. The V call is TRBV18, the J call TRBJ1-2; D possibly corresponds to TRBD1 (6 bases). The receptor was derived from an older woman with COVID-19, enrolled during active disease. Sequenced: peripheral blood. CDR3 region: CASSPRQDPNYGYTF. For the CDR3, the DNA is TGTGCCAGCTCACCCCGACAGGATCCTAACTATGGCTACACCTTC.